This T cell receptor beta chain was documented in a study of T-cell memory formation after mild COVID-19. General observations from the study: The study found contracting CD4+ clones mainly in CM and EM and contracting CD8+ clones in EMRA. Whether second-wave clones peaking at day 37 were SARS-CoV-2 specific went unconfirmed.

TCRdb itself ran the 5' RACE reads through MiXCR, one entry per CDR3 protein. The repertoire holds more than 200,000 distinct CDR3 sequences, with approximately 16% as singletons. The CDR3 contains 13 residues. Germline values: CDR1 MNHNS, CDR2 SASEGT. Trimming removed 8 bases from V and 7 bases from J, with 14 bases in between. With regard to this clonotype: Its antigen remains unidentified.

This receptor was taken from a man aged 18 to 35 who had mild COVID-19 (a few samples of this study predate the infection). Cell type and time point are not known. The specimen sequenced was PBMCs or a T cell subset sorted from them (not recorded which). The chain joins TRBV6-1 to TRBJ2-2; weak D call: TRBD1 (6 bases). The CDR3 DNA is TGTGCCAGCGGGGGCCGCAGGGGCGGGGAGCTGTTTTTT. Translated, it gives CASGGRRGGELFF.